The 9 T cell receptor beta chains in this list originate from one sample, sequenced in a study of blood T cells in healthy people across ages. For the second PCR, which ran for about 7 to 12 cycles, a sample-barcoded 5' primer and a J-beta primer mix were used. TCRdb processed the 5' RACE reads anew with MiXCR; each CDR3 protein has one entry. The sample consists of 1.5 million to 2 million distinct CDR3 sequences, 30% to 40% of them appearing once. Sequenced material: blood. The receptors shown here come from a human donor in good health.

This chain links TRBV7-9 with TRBJ2-7, with D perhaps TRBD2 (5 bases). The ends were cut back, 3 bases at V and 2 bases at J, with 14 bases in the middle. Looked up from germline, CDR1 is SEHNR and CDR2 is FQNEAQ (reference sequence). This CDR3 region has 15 residues. The CDR3 bases are TGTGCCAGCAGCTTCCCGACTATGGGGACCTACGAGCAGTACTTC. Encoded protein: CASSFPTMGTYEQYF.

This clonotype has a handful of counts. The chain carries TRBV12-3 or TRBV12-4 and TRBJ1-5; D uncertain. The CDR3 runs 14 residues. Trimming stripped 4 bases from V and 3 bases from J, with 10 bases between. CDR3 sequence: CASSWGMANQPQHF. For the CDR3, the DNA is TGTGCCAGCAGTTGGGGAATGGCCAATCAGCCCCAGCATTTT.

This clonotype came up many times. The CDR3 region has the DNA TGTGCCAGCAGCCAAGGGGAAGTTTCGGTCTACGAGCAGTACTTC. Its translation is CASSQGEVSVYEQYF. The V and J genes are TRBV7-2 and TRBJ2-7; perhaps TRBD1 as D (5 bases). The V end lost 5 bases, the J end lost 3 bases, and 17 bases lay between the germline ends. The germline V gene encodes CDR1 SGHTA and CDR2 FQGNSA. The CDR3 totals 15 residues. The whole variable domain, remainder taken from reference TRBV7-2 and TRBJ2-7, is GAGVSQSPSNKVTEKGKDVELRCDPISGHTALYWYRQSLGQGLEFLIYFQGNSAPDKSGLPSDRFSAERTGGSVSTLTIQRTQQEDSAVYLCASSQGEVSVYEQYFGPGTRLTVT.

The genes are TRBV12-3 or TRBV12-4 and TRBJ2-1; D is unclear. There are 12 residues in the CDR3. The V and J ends lost 6 bases and 12 bases respectively, with 15 bases between them. The CDR3 DNA is TGTGCCAGCAGCCCCTGGGGTGTCGCGCAGTTCTTC. This codes for CASSPWGVAQFF.

This clonotype was counted a few times. The chain employs TRBV7-8 and TRBJ2-3; D is ambiguous. Germline V lookup: CDR1 SGHVS, CDR2 FQNEAQ. The CDR3 spans 14 residues. Trimming shortened V by 1 base and J by 4 bases, and 9 bases separated the two germline ends. The CDR3, as DNA: TGTGCCAGCAGCTTAGAGGCCGTCCCAGATACGCAGTATTTT. Translating it yields CASSLEAVPDTQYF.

This clonotype was counted only a few times. The genes are TRBV10-3 and TRBJ1-5; TRBD1 matches at 7 bases. CDR1 and CDR2 from the germline V gene are ENHRY and SYGVKD. The CDR3 is 14 amino acids. J was trimmed by 1 base and V by 6 bases; bases with no gene match: 3. The CDR3 DNA reads TGTGCCATCAGACCACAGGGGAGCAATCAGCCCCAGCATTTT. Encoded protein: CAIRPQGSNQPQHF.

This clonotype was observed a handful of times. This sequence joins TRBV7-2 and TRBJ2-3; 9 bases match TRBD2. V trimming: 3 bases; J trimming: 4 bases; junction bases outside the gene matches: 8. The CDR3 runs 16 residues. The germline gives CDR1 SGHTA, CDR2 FQGNSA. For the CDR3, the DNA is TGTGCCAGCAGCTTGGATAGCGGGGGAAGGGCAGATACGCAGTATTTT. It codes for CASSLDSGGRADTQYF.

This clonotype came up many times. This sequence joins TRBV7-2 and TRBJ2-3; TRBD2 matches 14 bases. Losses at the gene ends were 5 bases for V and 1 base for J; bases not matched to a gene: 8. The CDR3 totals 18 residues. Per germline, CDR1 SGHTA and CDR2 FQGNSA. CDR3 protein: CASSPRRTSGGRTDTQYF. The CDR3 DNA reads as TGTGCCAGCAGCCCTAGAAGGACTAGCGGGGGGCGCACAGATACGCAGTATTTT. The variable domain in full, completed from reference TRBV7-2 and TRBJ2-3, reads GAGVSQSPSNKVTEKGKDVELRCDPISGHTALYWYRQSLGQGLEFLIYFQGNSAPDKSGLPSDRFSAERTGGSVSTLTIQRTQQEDSAVYLCASSPRRTSGGRTDTQYFGPGTRLTVL.

This sequence joins TRBV20-1 and TRBJ2-7, with no clear D. The germline gives CDR1 DFQATT, CDR2 SNEGSKA (reference sequence). The CDR3 spans 14 residues. CDR3 nucleotide sequence: TGCAGAGCGACCCCACCGGGTATCGAGTACGAGCAGTACTTC. Translating it yields CRATPPGIEYEQYF.